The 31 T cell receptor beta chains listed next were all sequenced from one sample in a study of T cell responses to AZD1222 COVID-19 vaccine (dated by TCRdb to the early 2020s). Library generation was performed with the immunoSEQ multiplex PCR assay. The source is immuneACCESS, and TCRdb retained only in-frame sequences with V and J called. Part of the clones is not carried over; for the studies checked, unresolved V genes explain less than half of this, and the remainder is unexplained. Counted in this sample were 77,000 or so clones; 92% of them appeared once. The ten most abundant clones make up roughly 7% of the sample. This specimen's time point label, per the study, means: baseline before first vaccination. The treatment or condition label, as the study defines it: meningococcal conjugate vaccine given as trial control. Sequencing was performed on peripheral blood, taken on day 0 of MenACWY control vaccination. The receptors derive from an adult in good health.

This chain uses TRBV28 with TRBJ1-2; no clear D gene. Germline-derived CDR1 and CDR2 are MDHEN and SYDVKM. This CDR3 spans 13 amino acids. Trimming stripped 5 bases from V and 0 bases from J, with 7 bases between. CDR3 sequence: CASSIRTNYGYTF. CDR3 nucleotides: TGTGCCAGCAGTATCCGAACTAACTATGGCTACACCTTC.

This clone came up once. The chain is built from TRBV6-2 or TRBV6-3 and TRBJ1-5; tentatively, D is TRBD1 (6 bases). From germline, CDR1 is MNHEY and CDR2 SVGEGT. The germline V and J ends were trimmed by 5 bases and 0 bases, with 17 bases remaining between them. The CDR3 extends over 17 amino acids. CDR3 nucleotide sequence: TGTGCCAGCAGTGTATCGGGACACCTTTATAGCAATCAGCCCCAGCATTTT. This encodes CASSVSGHLYSNQPQHF.

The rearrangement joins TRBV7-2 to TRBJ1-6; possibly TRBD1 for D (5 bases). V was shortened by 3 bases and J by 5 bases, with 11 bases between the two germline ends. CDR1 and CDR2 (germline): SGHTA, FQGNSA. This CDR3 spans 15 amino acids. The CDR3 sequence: CASSFQAGNNSPLHF. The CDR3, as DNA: TGTGCCAGCAGCTTTCAGGCAGGGAATAATTCACCCCTCCACTTT.

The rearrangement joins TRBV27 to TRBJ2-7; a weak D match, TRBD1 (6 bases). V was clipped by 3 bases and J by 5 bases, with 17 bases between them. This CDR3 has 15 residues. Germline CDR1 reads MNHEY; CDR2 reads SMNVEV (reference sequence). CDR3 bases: TGTGCCAGCAGTTTGATTGAGGCAGGGGCCCACGAGCAGTACTTC. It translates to CASSLIEAGAHEQYF.

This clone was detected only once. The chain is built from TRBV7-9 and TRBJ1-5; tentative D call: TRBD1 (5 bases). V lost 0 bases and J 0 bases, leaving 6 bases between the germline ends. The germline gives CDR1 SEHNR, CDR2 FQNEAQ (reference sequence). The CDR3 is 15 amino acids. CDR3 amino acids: CASSLAGDSNQPQHF. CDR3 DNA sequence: TGTGCCAGCAGCTTAGCGGGGGATAGCAATCAGCCCCAGCATTTT.

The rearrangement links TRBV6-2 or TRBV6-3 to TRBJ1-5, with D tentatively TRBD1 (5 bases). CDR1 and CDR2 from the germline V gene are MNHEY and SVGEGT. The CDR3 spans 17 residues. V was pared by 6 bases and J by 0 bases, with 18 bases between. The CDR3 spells CASSQRTSPYSNQPQHF. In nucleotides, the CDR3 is TGTGCCAGCAGCCAAAGGACAAGCCCCTATAGCAATCAGCCCCAGCATTTT.

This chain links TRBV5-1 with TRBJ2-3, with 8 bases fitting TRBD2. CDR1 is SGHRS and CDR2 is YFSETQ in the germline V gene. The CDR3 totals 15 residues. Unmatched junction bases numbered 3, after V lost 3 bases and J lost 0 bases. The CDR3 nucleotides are TGCGCCAGCAGCTGGAGCGGGGGTAGCACAGATACGCAGTATTTT. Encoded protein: CASSWSGGSTDTQYF. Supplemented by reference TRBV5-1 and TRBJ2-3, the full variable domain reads KAGVTQTPRYLIKTRGQQVTLSCSPISGHRSVSWYQQTPGQGLQFLFEYFSETQRNKGNFPGRFSGRQFSNSRSEMNVSTLELGDSALYLCASSWSGGSTDTQYFGPGTRLTVL.

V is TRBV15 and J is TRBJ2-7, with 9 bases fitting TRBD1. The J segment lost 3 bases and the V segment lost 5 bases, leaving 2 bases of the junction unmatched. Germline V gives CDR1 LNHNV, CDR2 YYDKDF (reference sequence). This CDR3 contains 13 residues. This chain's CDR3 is CATSRDRDYEQYF. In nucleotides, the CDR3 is TGTGCCACCAGCCGGGACAGGGACTACGAGCAGTACTTC.

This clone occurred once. CDR3 coding DNA: TGCGCCAGCAGCTTGGCGAGGGGCGCCCCGAACACTGAAGCTTTCTTT. This gives the protein CASSLARGAPNTEAFF. The V call is TRBV5-1, the J call TRBJ1-1; weak D call: TRBD1 (5 bases). The germline V and J ends were trimmed by 0 bases and 1 base, with 13 bases remaining between them. Germline V gene data show CDR1 as SGHRS and CDR2 as YFSETQ. This CDR3 contains 16 residues.

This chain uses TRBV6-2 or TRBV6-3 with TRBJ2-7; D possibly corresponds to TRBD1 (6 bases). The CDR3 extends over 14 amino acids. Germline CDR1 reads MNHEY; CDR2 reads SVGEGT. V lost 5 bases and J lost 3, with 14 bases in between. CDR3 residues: CASSPNRDSYEQYF. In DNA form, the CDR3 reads TGTGCCAGCAGTCCCAACAGGGATAGCTACGAGCAGTACTTC.

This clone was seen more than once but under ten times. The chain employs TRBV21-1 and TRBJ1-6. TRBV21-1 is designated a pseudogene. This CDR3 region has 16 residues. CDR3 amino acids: CASSKPRAAYNSPLHF. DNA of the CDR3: TGTGCCAGCAGCAAACCTAGGGCAGCTTATAATTCACCCCTCCACTTT.

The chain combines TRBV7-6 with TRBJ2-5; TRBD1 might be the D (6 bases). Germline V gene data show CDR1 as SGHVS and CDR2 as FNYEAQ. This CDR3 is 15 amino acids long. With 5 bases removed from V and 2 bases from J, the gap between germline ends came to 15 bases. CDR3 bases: TGTGCCAGCAGCCCAGATAGACAGGAACAAGAGACCCAGTACTTC. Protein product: CASSPDRQEQETQYF. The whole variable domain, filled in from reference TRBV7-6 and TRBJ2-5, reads GAGVSQSPRYKVTKRGQDVALRCDPISGHVSLYWYRQALGQGPEFLTYFNYEAQQDKSGLPNDRFSAERPEGSISTLTIQRTEQRDSAMYRCASSPDRQEQETQYFGPGTRLLVL.

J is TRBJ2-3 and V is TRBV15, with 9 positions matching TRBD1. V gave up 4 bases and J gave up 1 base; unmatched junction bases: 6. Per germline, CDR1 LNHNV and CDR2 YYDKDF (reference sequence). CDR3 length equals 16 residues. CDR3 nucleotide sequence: TGTGCCACCAGCAAGGGGACAGGGTTAGGCACAGATACGCAGTATTTT. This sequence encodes CATSKGTGLGTDTQYF.

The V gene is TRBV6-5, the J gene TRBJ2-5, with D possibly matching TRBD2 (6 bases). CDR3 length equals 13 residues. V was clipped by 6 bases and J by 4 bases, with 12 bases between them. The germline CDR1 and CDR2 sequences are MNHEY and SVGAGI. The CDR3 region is CASSRRGPETQYF. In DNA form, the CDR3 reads TGTGCCAGCAGCCGGCGGGGCCCAGAGACCCAGTACTTC.

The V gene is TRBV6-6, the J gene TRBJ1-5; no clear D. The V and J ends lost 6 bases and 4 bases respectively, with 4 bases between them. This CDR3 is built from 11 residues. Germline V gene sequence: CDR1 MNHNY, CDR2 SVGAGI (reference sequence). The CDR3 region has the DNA TGTGCCAGCAGGTCTAATCAGCCCCAGCATTTT. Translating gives CASRSNQPQHF.

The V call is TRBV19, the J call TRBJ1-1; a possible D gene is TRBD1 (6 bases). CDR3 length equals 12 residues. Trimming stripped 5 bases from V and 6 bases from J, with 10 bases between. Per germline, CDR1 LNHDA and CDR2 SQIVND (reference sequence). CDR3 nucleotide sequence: TGTGCCAGTAGTGTCAGGGGCGCTGAAGCTTTCTTT. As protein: CASSVRGAEAFF.

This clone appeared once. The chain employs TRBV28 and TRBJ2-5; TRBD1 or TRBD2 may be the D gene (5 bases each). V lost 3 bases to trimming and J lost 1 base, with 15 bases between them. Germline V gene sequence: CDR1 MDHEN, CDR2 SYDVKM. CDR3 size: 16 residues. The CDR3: CASSFPGTVSQETQYF. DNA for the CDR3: TGTGCCAGCAGTTTTCCCGGGACCGTGTCCCAAGAGACCCAGTACTTC.

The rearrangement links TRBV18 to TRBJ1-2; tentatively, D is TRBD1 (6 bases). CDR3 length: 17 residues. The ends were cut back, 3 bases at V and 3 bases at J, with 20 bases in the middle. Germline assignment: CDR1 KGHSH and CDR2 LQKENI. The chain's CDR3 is CASSPPNLVGADYGYTF. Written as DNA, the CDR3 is TGTGCCAGCTCACCCCCCAACCTAGTGGGGGCGGACTATGGCTACACCTTC.

The CDR3 is CASLPGTSGIHEQYF. In nucleotides, the CDR3 is TGCGCCAGCCTTCCCGGGACTAGCGGGATTCACGAGCAGTACTTC. The gene calls are TRBV5-1 and TRBJ2-7; 13 positions match TRBD2. CDR1 and CDR2 (germline): SGHRS, YFSETQ. V lost 7 bases to trimming and J lost 5 bases; unmatched junction nucleotides: 9. The CDR3 length is 15 residues.

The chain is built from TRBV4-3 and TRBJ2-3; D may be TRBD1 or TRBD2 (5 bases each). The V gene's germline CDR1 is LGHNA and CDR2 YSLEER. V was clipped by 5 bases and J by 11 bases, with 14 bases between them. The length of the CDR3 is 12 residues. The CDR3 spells CASSAFRGGQYF. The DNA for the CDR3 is TGCGCCAGCAGCGCGTTCCGTGGGGGGCAGTATTTT.

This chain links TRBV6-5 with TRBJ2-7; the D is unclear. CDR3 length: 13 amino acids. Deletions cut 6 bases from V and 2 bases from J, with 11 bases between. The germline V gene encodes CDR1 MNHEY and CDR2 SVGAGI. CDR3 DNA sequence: TGTGCCAGCAGGACGGGTGGTACCTACGAGCAGTACTTC. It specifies CASRTGGTYEQYF.

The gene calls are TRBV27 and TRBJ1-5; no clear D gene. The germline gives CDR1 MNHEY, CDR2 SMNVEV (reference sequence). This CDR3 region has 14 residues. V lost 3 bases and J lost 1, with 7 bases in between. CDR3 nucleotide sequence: TGTGCCAGCAGTTTGGGCGGGAGCAATCAGCCCCAGCATTTT. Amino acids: CASSLGGSNQPQHF.

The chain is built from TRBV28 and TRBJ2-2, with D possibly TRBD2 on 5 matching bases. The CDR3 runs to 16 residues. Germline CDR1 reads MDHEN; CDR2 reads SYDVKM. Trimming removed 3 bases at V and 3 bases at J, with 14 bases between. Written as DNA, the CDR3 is TGTGCCAGCAGTTTCCTCCCCGGGGTGGACACCGGGGAGCTGTTTTTT. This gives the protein CASSFLPGVDTGELFF.

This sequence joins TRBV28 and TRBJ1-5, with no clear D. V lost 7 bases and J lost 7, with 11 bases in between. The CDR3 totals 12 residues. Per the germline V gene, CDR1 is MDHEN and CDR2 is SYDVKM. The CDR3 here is CASNDPKQPQHF. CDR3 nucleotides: TGTGCCAGCAATGATCCGAAGCAGCCCCAGCATTTT.

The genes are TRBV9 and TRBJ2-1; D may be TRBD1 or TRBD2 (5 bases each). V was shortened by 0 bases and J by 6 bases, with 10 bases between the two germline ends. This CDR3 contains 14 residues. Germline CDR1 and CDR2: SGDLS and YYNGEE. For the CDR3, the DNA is TGTGCCAGCAGCGTAGTGGCAGGGAGCAATGAGCAGTTCTTC. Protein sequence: CASSVVAGSNEQFF. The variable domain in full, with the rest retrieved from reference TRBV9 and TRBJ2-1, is DSGVTQTPKHLITATGQRVTLRCSPRSGDLSVYWYQQSLDQGLQFLIQYYNGEERAKGNILERFSAQQFPDLHSELNLSSLELGDSALYFCASSVVAGSNEQFFGPGTRLTVL.

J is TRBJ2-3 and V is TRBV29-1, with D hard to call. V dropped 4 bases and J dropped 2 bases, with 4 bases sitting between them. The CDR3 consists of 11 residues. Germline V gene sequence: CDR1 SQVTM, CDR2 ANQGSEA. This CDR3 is CSVVNTDTQYF. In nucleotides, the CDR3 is TGCAGCGTTGTCAACACAGATACGCAGTATTTT.

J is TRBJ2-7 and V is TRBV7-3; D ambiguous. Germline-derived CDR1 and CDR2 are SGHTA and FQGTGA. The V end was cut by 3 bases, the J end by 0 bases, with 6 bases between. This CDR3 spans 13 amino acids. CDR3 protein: CASSLVSSYEQYF. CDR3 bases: TGTGCCAGCAGCTTGGTGAGCTCCTACGAGCAGTACTTC.

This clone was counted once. The CDR3 nucleotides read TGTGCCAGCAGGGCCGGCGAGACCCAGTACTTC. Protein product: CASRAGETQYF. The rearrangement joins TRBV6-6 to TRBJ2-5; D not resolved. This CDR3 is 11 amino acids long. V shed 6 bases and J shed 5 bases, with 7 bases lying between them. Germline V lookup: CDR1 MNHNY, CDR2 SVGAGI (reference sequence).

The CDR3, as DNA: TGTGCCAGCAAAAGACCGGGCCCCGGGCCAAATTCACCCCTCCACTTT. Amino acids: CASKRPGPGPNSPLHF. This chain connects TRBV7-2 to TRBJ1-6; D gene uncertain. The V end lost 7 bases, the J end lost 7 bases, and 20 bases lay between the germline ends. The CDR3 extends over 16 amino acids. In germline, CDR1 is SGHTA, CDR2 FQGNSA. The whole variable domain, filled in from reference TRBV7-2 and TRBJ1-6, reads GAGVSQSPSNKVTEKGKDVELRCDPISGHTALYWYRQSLGQGLEFLIYFQGNSAPDKSGLPSDRFSAERTGGSVSTLTIQRTQQEDSAVYLCASKRPGPGPNSPLHFGNGTRLTVT.

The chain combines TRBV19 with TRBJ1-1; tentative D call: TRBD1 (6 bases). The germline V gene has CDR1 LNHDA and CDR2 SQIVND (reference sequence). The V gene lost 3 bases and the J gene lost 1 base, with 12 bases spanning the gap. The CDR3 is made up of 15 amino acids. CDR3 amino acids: CASSILGARNTEAFF. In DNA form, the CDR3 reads TGTGCCAGTAGTATTCTGGGGGCGCGGAACACTGAAGCTTTCTTT.

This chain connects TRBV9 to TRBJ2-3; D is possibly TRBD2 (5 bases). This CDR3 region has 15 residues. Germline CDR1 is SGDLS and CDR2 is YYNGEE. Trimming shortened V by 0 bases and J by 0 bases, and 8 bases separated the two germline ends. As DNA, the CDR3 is TGTGCCAGCAGCGTAGTCGGGGAGAGCACAGATACGCAGTATTTT. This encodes CASSVVGESTDTQYF.